A selection of T cell receptor beta chains follows, all from one sample in a study of T cell responses to AZD1222 COVID-19 vaccine. The protocol was immunoSEQ multiplex PCR, while the TCRdb copy is restricted to in-frame clones and leaves out a portion. The sample holds around 130,000 clones, 70% to 90% seen once. The input for sequencing was peripheral blood, taken on day 0 of AZD1222 vaccination. Receptors originate from an adult in good health. CDR3s include the opening cysteine and the closing phenylalanine or tryptophan. Each record gives: D gene, J gene, CDR3 length, clone size, V gene, CDR3 DNA, CDR3 protein. D genes are given only for firm matches. Size tells how often a clone was seen (once, few, many) or the class of an expanded clone, and some rows leave it out.

D gene: NA; J gene: TRBJ1-1; CDR3 length: 11; clone size: NA; V gene: TRBV12-5; CDR3 DNA: TGTGCTAGTGTGGAGGGGCCTGAAGCTTTCTTT; CDR3 protein: CASVEGPEAFF
D gene: NA; J gene: TRBJ2-7; CDR3 length: 14; clone size: NA; V gene: TRBV6-5; CDR3 DNA: TGTGCCAGCAGTTATGGAACCCCGGGGTACGAGCAGTACTTC; CDR3 protein: CASSYGTPGYEQYF
D gene: TRBD1; J gene: TRBJ2-2; CDR3 length: 14; clone size: NA; V gene: TRBV19; CDR3 DNA: TGTGCCAGTACCCCGACAGGGGGGGCCGGGGAGCTGTTTTTT; CDR3 protein: CASTPTGGAGELFF
D gene: TRBD1; J gene: TRBJ1-2; CDR3 length: 16; clone size: NA; V gene: TRBV3-1/TRBV3-2; CDR3 DNA: TGTGCCAGCAGCCAAGATTTGACAGGGCCCAACTATGGCTACACCTTC; CDR3 protein: CASSQDLTGPNYGYTF
D gene: TRBD1; J gene: TRBJ1-3; CDR3 length: 15; clone size: NA; V gene: TRBV6-5; CDR3 DNA: TGTGCCAGCTCCCAGGGACAGGGCTCTGGAAACACCATATATTTT; CDR3 protein: CASSQGQGSGNTIYF
D gene: NA; J gene: TRBJ2-3; CDR3 length: 14; clone size: NA; V gene: TRBV14; CDR3 DNA: TGTGCCAGCAGCCAAGACATCAGCACAGATACGCAGTATTTT; CDR3 protein: CASSQDISTDTQYF
D gene: NA; J gene: TRBJ1-1; CDR3 length: 16; clone size: NA; V gene: TRBV6-5; CDR3 DNA: TGTGCCAGCAGTTACTCGAGGAAGGTCTTCAACACTGAAGCTTTCTTT; CDR3 protein: CASSYSRKVFNTEAFF
D gene: TRBD1; J gene: TRBJ2-2; CDR3 length: 13; clone size: NA; V gene: TRBV12-3/TRBV12-4; CDR3 DNA: TGTGCCAGCCTCAGGACAGGGCCCGGGGAGCTGTTTTTT; CDR3 protein: CASLRTGPGELFF
D gene: TRBD2; J gene: TRBJ2-2; CDR3 length: 15; clone size: NA; V gene: TRBV19; CDR3 DNA: TGTGCCAGCAACCCGGGACTAACGAACACCGGGGAGCTGTTTTTT; CDR3 protein: CASNPGLTNTGELFF
D gene: NA; J gene: TRBJ2-5; CDR3 length: 14; clone size: NA; V gene: TRBV9; CDR3 DNA: TGTGCCAGCAGCGTAGGGCCGGGGGAAGAGACCCAGTACTTC; CDR3 protein: CASSVGPGEETQYF
D gene: TRBD2; J gene: TRBJ2-1; CDR3 length: 18; clone size: NA; V gene: TRBV7-8; CDR3 DNA: TGTGCCAGCAGCCCGTTGCCTTCTAGCGGGAGAAAGTCCCATGAGCAGTTCTTC; CDR3 protein: CASSPLPSSGRKSHEQFF
D gene: TRBD2; J gene: TRBJ2-1; CDR3 length: 17; clone size: NA; V gene: TRBV9; CDR3 DNA: TGTGCCAGCAGCGTAGCCCCTATAGCGGGCTCTTACAATGAGCAGTTCTTC; CDR3 protein: CASSVAPIAGSYNEQFF
D gene: TRBD1; J gene: TRBJ1-1; CDR3 length: 12; clone size: NA; V gene: TRBV12-3/TRBV12-4; CDR3 DNA: TGTGCCAGCGGACAGGGCAACACTGAAGCTTTCTTT; CDR3 protein: CASGQGNTEAFF
D gene: NA; J gene: TRBJ1-5; CDR3 length: 15; clone size: NA; V gene: TRBV6-5; CDR3 DNA: TGTGCCAGCAGCCCGGGGACGGCTAACCATCAGCCCCAGCATTTT; CDR3 protein: CASSPGTANHQPQHF
D gene: NA; J gene: TRBJ1-2; CDR3 length: 14; clone size: NA; V gene: TRBV30; CDR3 DNA: TGTGCCTGGAGTGGGGGGGCAGGAGGGCTTGGCTACACCTTC; CDR3 protein: CAWSGGAGGLGYTF
D gene: TRBD2; J gene: TRBJ2-2; CDR3 length: 17; clone size: NA; V gene: TRBV7-8; CDR3 DNA: TGTGCCAGCAGCTTAGCCCGAGCGGGAAGAGTAACCGGGGAGCTGTTTTTT; CDR3 protein: CASSLARAGRVTGELFF
D gene: TRBD2; J gene: TRBJ2-2; CDR3 length: 15; clone size: NA; V gene: TRBV7-3; CDR3 DNA: TGTGCCAGCAGCCCCCTGGCGGGAGGCACCGGGGAGCTGTTTTTT; CDR3 protein: CASSPLAGGTGELFF
D gene: TRBD2; J gene: TRBJ2-1; CDR3 length: 18; clone size: NA; V gene: TRBV5-1; CDR3 DNA: TGCGCCAGCAGCTTGGCCCTTAGCGGGGCCCCGCTTGACAATGAGCAGTTCTTC; CDR3 protein: CASSLALSGAPLDNEQFF
D gene: TRBD2; J gene: TRBJ2-1; CDR3 length: 16; clone size: NA; V gene: TRBV6-2/TRBV6-3; CDR3 DNA: TGTGCCAGCAGCCCCCGTGCGGGAGGGCTCTACAATGAGCAGTTCTTC; CDR3 protein: CASSPRAGGLYNEQFF
D gene: NA; J gene: TRBJ2-7; CDR3 length: 17; clone size: NA; V gene: TRBV4-3; CDR3 DNA: TGCGCCAGCAGCCAGCAACATGTGGGGACCAGAAACTACGAGCAGTACTTC; CDR3 protein: CASSQQHVGTRNYEQYF
D gene: NA; J gene: TRBJ1-6; CDR3 length: 13; clone size: NA; V gene: TRBV2; CDR3 DNA: TGTGCCAGCGACGGACTGTCTGAGGGGCCCCTCCACTTT; CDR3 protein: CASDGLSEGPLHF
D gene: NA; J gene: TRBJ2-1; CDR3 length: 13; clone size: few; V gene: TRBV7-3; CDR3 DNA: TGTGCCAGCAGCTTGGACGACTACAATGAGCAGTTCTTC; CDR3 protein: CASSLDDYNEQFF
D gene: NA; J gene: TRBJ1-1; CDR3 length: 13; clone size: NA; V gene: TRBV3-1/TRBV3-2; CDR3 DNA: TGTGCCAGCAGCCAAGCCGGGGGGCGCGACGCTTTCTTT; CDR3 protein: CASSQAGGRDAFF
D gene: NA; J gene: TRBJ2-5; CDR3 length: 14; clone size: NA; V gene: TRBV28; CDR3 DNA: TGTGCCAGCAGACTGACCCGGGGGAGCGAGACCCAGTACTTC; CDR3 protein: CASRLTRGSETQYF
D gene: NA; J gene: TRBJ1-2; CDR3 length: 15; clone size: few; V gene: TRBV4-3; CDR3 DNA: TGCGCCAGCAGCCAAGTACAGGGACCCGCCGGTGGCTACACCTTC; CDR3 protein: CASSQVQGPAGGYTF
D gene: TRBD2; J gene: TRBJ2-7; CDR3 length: 15; clone size: NA; V gene: TRBV11-1; CDR3 DNA: TGTGCCAGCAGCATCGAGACTAGCGGGGGCTACGAGCAGTACTTC; CDR3 protein: CASSIETSGGYEQYF
D gene: TRBD1; J gene: TRBJ1-2; CDR3 length: 17; clone size: NA; V gene: TRBV9; CDR3 DNA: TGTGCCAGCAGCGTAGGGGCAGGGGGCGCCGCTAACTATGGCTACACCTTC; CDR3 protein: CASSVGAGGAANYGYTF
D gene: NA; J gene: TRBJ2-7; CDR3 length: 12; clone size: NA; V gene: TRBV19; CDR3 DNA: TGTGCCAGTAGCTCCTGGAACTACGAGCAGTACTTC; CDR3 protein: CASSSWNYEQYF
D gene: NA; J gene: TRBJ1-6; CDR3 length: 14; clone size: few; V gene: TRBV30; CDR3 DNA: TGTGCCTGGAGTGTACGAGCAAGCAATTCACCCCTCCACTTT; CDR3 protein: CAWSVRASNSPLHF
D gene: NA; J gene: TRBJ1-1; CDR3 length: 14; clone size: NA; V gene: TRBV9; CDR3 DNA: TGTGCCAGCAGCTTCCTTGGGGAAAGCACTGAAGCTTTCTTT; CDR3 protein: CASSFLGESTEAFF
D gene: NA; J gene: TRBJ2-2; CDR3 length: 14; clone size: NA; V gene: TRBV19; CDR3 DNA: TGTGCCAGTATCGGGACTCGAGGGGCCGGGGAGCTGTTTTTT; CDR3 protein: CASIGTRGAGELFF
D gene: TRBD1; J gene: TRBJ2-7; CDR3 length: 14; clone size: NA; V gene: TRBV10-3; CDR3 DNA: TGTGCCATCAGTGGTTCCACAGGGGGCAGCGAGCAGTACTTC; CDR3 protein: CAISGSTGGSEQYF
D gene: TRBD1; J gene: TRBJ1-1; CDR3 length: 16; clone size: NA; V gene: TRBV30; CDR3 DNA: TGTGCCTGGAGTGTAAAGCCGGGACAGGGAGCCACTGAAGCTTTCTTT; CDR3 protein: CAWSVKPGQGATEAFF
D gene: TRBD1; J gene: TRBJ1-5; CDR3 length: 16; clone size: NA; V gene: TRBV7-2; CDR3 DNA: TGTGCCAGCAGCCCAGGGACAGGGCGTCCCAATCAGCCCCAGCATTTT; CDR3 protein: CASSPGTGRPNQPQHF
D gene: TRBD2; J gene: TRBJ2-3; CDR3 length: 17; clone size: NA; V gene: TRBV11-2; CDR3 DNA: TGTGCCAGCAGCCCAGGTTGGGCGGGAGGAGATGCAGATACGCAGTATTTT; CDR3 protein: CASSPGWAGGDADTQYF
D gene: TRBD1; J gene: TRBJ2-7; CDR3 length: 14; clone size: NA; V gene: TRBV7-9; CDR3 DNA: TGTGCCAGCAGCCCCGGGACAGACGTCACCGAGCAGTACTTC; CDR3 protein: CASSPGTDVTEQYF
D gene: NA; J gene: TRBJ1-1; CDR3 length: 13; clone size: NA; V gene: TRBV7-2; CDR3 DNA: TGTGCCAGCAGCTTAGTACGAAAGACTGAAGCTTTCTTT; CDR3 protein: CASSLVRKTEAFF